What follows are 22 T cell receptor beta chains derived from one specimen sequenced in a study of post-analysis software for immune sequencing data. The TCR beta cDNA libraries carried unique molecular identifiers. One entry per CDR3 protein, called by TCRdb with MiXCR from the PCR reads. The sample consists of 750,000 to 900,000 distinct CDR3 sequences, approximately 44% of them appearing once. Study outcomes and limitations: Four to six TRBV segments were more frequent in patients than controls; TRBV5-6, TRBV5-1 and TRBV20-1 belonged to this group.

These receptors are not linked to any known antigen. Material: blood. These TCRs come from a girl aged 10 to 17 with multiple sclerosis.

The chain joins TRBV13 to TRBJ2-7; TRBD2 agrees at 8 bases. Germline V gene lookup returns CDR1 PRHDT and CDR2 FYEKMQ (reference sequence). The length of the CDR3 is 15 residues. J was trimmed by 3 bases and V by 3 bases; bases with no gene match: 7. The CDR3 loop reads CASSFGGLAGYEQYF. CDR3 sequence (DNA): TGTGCCAGCAGCTTCGGTGGGCTAGCGGGCTACGAGCAGTACTTC.

The chain joins TRBV6-2 or TRBV6-3 to TRBJ2-7, with a tentative D call TRBD2 (5 bases). CDR1 is MNHEY and CDR2 is SVGEGT in the germline V gene. V was pared by 0 bases and J by 3 bases, with 12 bases between. The CDR3 totals 15 residues. CDR3 sequence reads: CASSYSKDWDYEQYF. CDR3 coding DNA: TGTGCCAGCAGTTACTCCAAGGACTGGGACTACGAGCAGTACTTC.

This chain joins TRBV20-1 and TRBJ2-1, with 7 bases identical to TRBD2. Germline assignment: CDR1 DFQATT and CDR2 SNEGSKA (reference sequence). The CDR3 runs 14 residues. V trimming: 3 bases; J trimming: 8 bases; junction bases outside the gene matches: 10. The CDR3 region is CSARLGLGVDEQFF. The CDR3 nucleotides read TGCAGTGCTAGGTTAGGACTAGGGGTGGATGAGCAGTTCTTC.

The gene calls are TRBV7-9 and TRBJ2-6, with D possibly matching TRBD2 (5 bases). Germline CDR1 SEHNR, CDR2 FQNEAQ (reference sequence). Trimming took off 5 bases at V and 1 base at J, with 12 bases between the two ends. This CDR3 region has 16 residues. The DNA for the CDR3 is TGTGCCAGCAGCCCAGGACTCCTTTCTGGGGCCAACGTCCTGACTTTC. This translates into CASSPGLLSGANVLTF.

This chain connects TRBV28 to TRBJ2-1; D remains ambiguous. Trimming removed 3 bases from V and 5 bases from J, with 11 bases in between. The CDR3 extends over 14 amino acids. Germline V gene sequence: CDR1 MDHEN, CDR2 SYDVKM. The CDR3: CASSLPTVNNEQFF. CDR3 sequence (DNA): TGTGCCAGCAGTTTGCCCACAGTTAACAATGAGCAGTTCTTC.

The chain carries TRBV9 and TRBJ1-2; tentative D call: TRBD1 (6 bases). The CDR3 sequence is 14 residues long. Looked up from germline, CDR1 is SGDLS and CDR2 is YYNGEE. Trimming shortened V by 6 bases and J by 0 bases, and 12 bases separated the two germline ends. CDR3 sequence (DNA): TGTGCCAGCACCCAGGGGCAGGCTAACTATGGCTACACCTTC. Amino acids: CASTQGQANYGYTF.

This rearrangement joins TRBV5-1 to TRBJ2-7, with D perhaps TRBD1 (6 bases). CDR3 length: 14 amino acids. CDR1 is SGHRS, CDR2 YFSETQ, per germline. V was trimmed by 0 bases and J by 3 bases, leaving 10 bases between them. The CDR3 DNA sequence: TGCGCCAGCAGCTTGGGGGACATTGGCTACGAGCAGTACTTC. Translation: CASSLGDIGYEQYF. The complete variable domain, with remaining parts taken from reference TRBV5-1 and TRBJ2-7, reads KAGVTQTPRYLIKTRGQQVTLSCSPISGHRSVSWYQQTPGQGLQFLFEYFSETQRNKGNFPGRFSGRQFSNSRSEMNVSTLELGDSALYLCASSLGDIGYEQYFGPGTRLTVT.

The chain employs TRBV7-8 and TRBJ2-6; D call uncertain. Trimming removed 5 bases from V and 1 base from J, with 12 bases in between. CDR3 size: 16 residues. Germline loops: CDR1 SGHVS, CDR2 FQNEAQ. The CDR3 sequence: CASSPYAGSGANVLTF. The CDR3 nucleotides are TGTGCCAGCAGCCCCTATGCTGGTTCTGGGGCCAACGTCCTGACTTTC.

This clonotype has only a few counts. The rearrangement links TRBV12-3 or TRBV12-4 to TRBJ2-3; D not resolved. This CDR3 comprises 13 residues. Trimming stripped 6 bases from V and 6 bases from J, with 13 bases between. The CDR3 is CASSPRAPDTQYF. The CDR3 DNA reads as TGTGCCAGCAGCCCCCGTGCACCCGATACGCAGTATTTT.

V gene TRBV10-3 combines with J gene TRBJ2-1, with TRBD2 matching over 9 bases. The CDR3 is 14 residues long. Germline CDR1 and CDR2: ENHRY and SYGVKD. Trimming cost V 3 bases and J 7 bases; bases outside gene matches: 4. This chain's CDR3 is CAISDLSGGNEQFF. CDR3 sequence (DNA): TGTGCCATCAGTGATCTAAGCGGGGGGAATGAGCAGTTCTTC.

This clonotype was counted a few times. The chain uses TRBV15 and TRBJ2-1; weak D call: TRBD2 (5 bases). Deletions cut 1 base from V and 9 bases from J, with 10 bases between. This CDR3 contains 13 residues. Germline-derived CDR1 and CDR2 are LNHNV and YYDKDF (reference sequence). The DNA for the CDR3 is TGTGCCACCAGCAGAGGAGTAGAGGGTGAGCAGTTCTTC. As protein: CATSRGVEGEQFF.

The chain employs TRBV29-1 and TRBJ2-5; D uncertain. Germline loops: CDR1 SQVTM, CDR2 ANQGSEA. This CDR3 spans 16 amino acids. The germline V and J ends were trimmed by 1 base and 2 bases, with 17 bases remaining between them. CDR3 loop: CSVEVGRRLTQETQYF. The CDR3 coding sequence is TGCAGCGTTGAAGTCGGCAGGCGATTAACACAAGAGACCCAGTACTTC.

CDR3 in amino acids: CASSSEPGTAGTSGSAYEQYF. The DNA for the CDR3 is TGTGCCAGCAGCTCCGAACCCGGGACAGCCGGGACTAGCGGGTCGGCCTACGAGCAGTACTTC. J is TRBJ2-7 and V is TRBV7-9, with 12 bases lining up with TRBD2. V lost 4 bases, J lost 2 bases, and 21 bases stayed unmatched. Germline V gene data show CDR1 as SEHNR and CDR2 as FQNEAQ (reference sequence). This CDR3 region has 21 residues.

The V gene is TRBV20-1, the J gene TRBJ2-7; D may be TRBD2 (5 bases). Germline assignment: CDR1 DFQATT and CDR2 SNEGSKA (reference sequence). Trimming cost V 3 bases and J 2 bases, with 8 bases left between them. This CDR3 region has 12 residues. The CDR3 reads CSASEEAYEQYF. CDR3 DNA: TGCAGTGCTAGCGAGGAGGCCTACGAGCAGTACTTC.

The chain combines TRBV7-6 with TRBJ2-7; D gene ambiguous. The V end lost 3 bases, the J end lost 7 bases, and 13 bases lay between the germline ends. Germline assignment: CDR1 SGHVS and CDR2 FNYEAQ. The length of the CDR3 is 13 residues. DNA for the CDR3: TGTGCCAGCAGCTTCTATGGAACTAAGGAGCAGTACTTC. Protein sequence: CASSFYGTKEQYF.

The CDR3 DNA follows: TGTGCCAGCAGGGGCGACAGGGGGACCTACGAGCAGTACTTC. It is translated as CASRGDRGTYEQYF. The chain couples TRBV2 to TRBJ2-5; 9 bases match TRBD1. Near its end, the DNA agrees better with TRBJ2-7, so the J call may be wrong. Germline-derived CDR1 and CDR2 are SNHLY and FYNNEI. This CDR3 comprises 14 residues.

V and J are TRBV12-3 or TRBV12-4 and TRBJ2-1; 8 nucleotides agree with TRBD1. The CDR3 sequence is 12 residues long. V was clipped by 5 bases and J by 10 bases; unmatched bases: 4. CDR3 in DNA: TGTGCCAGCAGTCCGAGACAGGGGGAGCAGTTCTTC. Its protein product is CASSPRQGEQFF.

A remark on this clonotype: The junction and the germline gene differ at one end; a read error may be behind it. V and J are TRBV3-1 and TRBJ1-4; D gene unclear. Germline V CDR1 and CDR2: LGHDT, YNNKEL (reference sequence). The CDR3 covers 13 residues. CDR3 DNA sequence: TGTACCAGCGGGAGCGGACGCCCCAACGAACTGTTTTTT. Translating gives CTSGSGRPNELFF. The full variable domain, completed using reference TRBV3-1 and TRBJ1-4, is DTAVSQTPKYLVTQMGNDKSIKCEQNLGHDTMYWYKQDSKKFLKIMFSYNNKELIINETVPNRFSPKSPDKAHLNLHINSLELGDSAVYFCTSGSGRPNELFFGSGTQLSVL.

This clonotype occurred a few times. The chain has TRBV15 and TRBJ2-1; the D gene is possibly TRBD2 (6 bases). The CDR3 consists of 19 residues. V gave up 0 bases and J gave up 0 bases, with 18 bases separating them. CDR1 and CDR2 from the germline V gene are LNHNV and YYDKDF (reference sequence). CDR3 bases: TGTGCCACCAGCAGAGATCGGGAGTGGGAGCGGAGCTCCTACAATGAGCAGTTCTTC. Its protein product is CATSRDREWERSSYNEQFF.

As for this clonotype: The junction shows a germline mismatch at one end, possibly a read error. This chain links TRBV27 with TRBJ2-7; D not resolved. The CDR3 extends over 13 amino acids. The V gene's germline CDR1 is MNHEY and CDR2 SMNVEV (reference sequence). CDR3 protein: CASSPTVSYEQDF. In DNA form, the CDR3 reads TGTGCCAGCAGTCCGACTGTCTCCTACGAGCAGGACTTC.

This clonotype was counted between two and nine times. The CDR3 nucleotides read TGTGCCAGCAGCTGGACTAGCGGAATTAGCTCCTACAATGAGCAGTTCTTC. Protein product: CASSWTSGISSYNEQFF. The chain has TRBV11-2 and TRBJ2-1; 10 bases are shared with TRBD2. Germline CDR1 SGHAT, CDR2 FQNNGV. This CDR3 is built from 17 residues. V shed 4 bases, J shed 0 bases, and the junction held 6 bases outside the gene matches.

The rearrangement links TRBV20-1 to TRBJ2-3; 10 bases align to TRBD2. The CDR3 spans 18 residues. With V trimmed by 5 bases and J by 3 bases, 17 bases remained unmatched. Germline V gene lookup returns CDR1 DFQATT and CDR2 SNEGSKA (reference sequence). The CDR3 here is CSAPSGLAGVLWTDTQYF. The CDR3 DNA sequence: TGCAGTGCTCCCTCCGGGCTAGCGGGAGTCCTCTGGACAGATACGCAGTATTTT.